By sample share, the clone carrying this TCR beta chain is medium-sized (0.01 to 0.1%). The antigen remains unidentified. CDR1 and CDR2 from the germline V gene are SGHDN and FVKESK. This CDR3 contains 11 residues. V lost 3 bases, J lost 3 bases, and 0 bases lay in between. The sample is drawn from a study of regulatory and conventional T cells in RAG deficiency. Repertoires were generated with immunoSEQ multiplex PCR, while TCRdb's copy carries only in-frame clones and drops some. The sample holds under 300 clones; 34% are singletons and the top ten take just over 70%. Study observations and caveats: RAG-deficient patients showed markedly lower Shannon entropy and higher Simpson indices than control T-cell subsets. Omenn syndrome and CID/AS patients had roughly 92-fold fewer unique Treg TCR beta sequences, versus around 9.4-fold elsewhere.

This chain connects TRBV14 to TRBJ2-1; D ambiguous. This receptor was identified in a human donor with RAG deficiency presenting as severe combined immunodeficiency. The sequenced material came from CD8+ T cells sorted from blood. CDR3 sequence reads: CASSHYNEQFF. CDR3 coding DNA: TGTGCCAGCAGCCACTACAATGAGCAGTTCTTC.